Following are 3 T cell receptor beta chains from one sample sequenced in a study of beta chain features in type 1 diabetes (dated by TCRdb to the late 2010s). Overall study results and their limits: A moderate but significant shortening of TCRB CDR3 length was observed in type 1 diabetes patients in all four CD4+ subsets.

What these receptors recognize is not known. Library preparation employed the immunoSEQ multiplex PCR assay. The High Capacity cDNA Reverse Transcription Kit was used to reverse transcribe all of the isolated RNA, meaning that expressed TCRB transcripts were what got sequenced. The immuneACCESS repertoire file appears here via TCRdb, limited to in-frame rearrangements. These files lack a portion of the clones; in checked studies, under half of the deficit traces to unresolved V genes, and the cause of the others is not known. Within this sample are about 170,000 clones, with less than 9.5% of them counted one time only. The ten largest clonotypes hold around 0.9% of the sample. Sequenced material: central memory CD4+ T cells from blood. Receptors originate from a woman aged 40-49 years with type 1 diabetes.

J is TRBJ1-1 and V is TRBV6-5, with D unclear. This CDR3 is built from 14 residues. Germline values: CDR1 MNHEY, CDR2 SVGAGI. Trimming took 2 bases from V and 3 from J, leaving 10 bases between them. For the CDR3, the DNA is TGTGCCAGCAGTTACCGGGGAAGGGACACTGAAGCTTTCTTT. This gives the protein CASSYRGRDTEAFF.

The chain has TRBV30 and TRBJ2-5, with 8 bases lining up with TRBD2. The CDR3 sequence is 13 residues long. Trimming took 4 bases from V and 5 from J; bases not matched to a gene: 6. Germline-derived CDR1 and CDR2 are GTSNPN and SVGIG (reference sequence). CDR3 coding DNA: TGTGCCTGGACCGTAGCGGGAAGGGAGACCCAGTACTTC. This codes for CAWTVAGRETQYF.

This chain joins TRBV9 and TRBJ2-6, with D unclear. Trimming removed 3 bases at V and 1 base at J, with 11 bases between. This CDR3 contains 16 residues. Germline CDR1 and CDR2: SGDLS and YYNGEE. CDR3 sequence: CASSALGRSGANVLTF. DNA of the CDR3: TGTGCCAGCAGCGCCCTAGGTCGGTCTGGGGCCAACGTCCTGACTTTC.